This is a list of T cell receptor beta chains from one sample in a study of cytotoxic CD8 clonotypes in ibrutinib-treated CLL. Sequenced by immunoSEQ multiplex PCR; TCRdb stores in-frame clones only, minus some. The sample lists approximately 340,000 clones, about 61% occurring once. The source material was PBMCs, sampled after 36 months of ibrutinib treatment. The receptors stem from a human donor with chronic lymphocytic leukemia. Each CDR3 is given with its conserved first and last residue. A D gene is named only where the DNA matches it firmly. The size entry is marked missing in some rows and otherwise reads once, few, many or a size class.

CDR3nt: TGCGCCAGCAGCTTCGAGACAGGGACTAACTATGGCTACACCTTC
CDR3aa: CASSFETGTNYGYTF
v_gene: TRBV5-1
d_gene: TRBD1
abundance: -
j_gene: TRBJ1-2
len: 15

CDR3nt: TGCGCCAGCAGCCACTTGACAGGGGCGGGCCGGGGCACCGGGGAGCTGTTTTTT
CDR3aa: CASSHLTGAGRGTGELFF
v_gene: TRBV5-1
d_gene: TRBD1
abundance: once
j_gene: TRBJ2-2
len: 18

CDR3nt: TGTGCCAGCAGCTTAGTGGCGGGAGGACCATACAATGAGCAGTTCTTC
CDR3aa: CASSLVAGGPYNEQFF
v_gene: TRBV11-2
d_gene: TRBD2
abundance: -
j_gene: TRBJ2-1
len: 16

CDR3nt: TGCAGCGTTGACCTCAGGGGGCCCATGAACACTGAAGCTTTCTTT
CDR3aa: CSVDLRGPMNTEAFF
v_gene: TRBV29-1
d_gene: TRBD1
abundance: -
j_gene: TRBJ1-1
len: 15

CDR3nt: TGTGCTAGTGGTTTGGAGTTCGAGGGTAGCTACGAGCAGTACTTC
CDR3aa: CASGLEFEGSYEQYF
v_gene: TRBV12-5
d_gene: -
abundance: -
j_gene: TRBJ2-7
len: 15

CDR3nt: TGCAGCGTTGTTCCAGGGAGCTCCTACAATGAGCAGTTCTTC
CDR3aa: CSVVPGSSYNEQFF
v_gene: TRBV29-1
d_gene: -
abundance: -
j_gene: TRBJ2-1
len: 14

CDR3nt: TGTGCCAGCTCACAAACTAGCGGGAGGGCCTACGAGCAGTACTTC
CDR3aa: CASSQTSGRAYEQYF
v_gene: TRBV18
d_gene: TRBD2
abundance: -
j_gene: TRBJ2-7
len: 15

CDR3nt: TGTGCCAGCAGCTTGGCCTCGCATTCAGATACGCAGTATTTT
CDR3aa: CASSLASHSDTQYF
v_gene: TRBV5-4
d_gene: -
abundance: -
j_gene: TRBJ2-3
len: 14

CDR3nt: TGCGCCAGCAGCTTGGTCCCTAGCGGGGCTAGCACAGATACGCAGTATTTT
CDR3aa: CASSLVPSGASTDTQYF
v_gene: TRBV5-1
d_gene: TRBD2
abundance: -
j_gene: TRBJ2-3
len: 17

CDR3nt: TGCGCCAGCAGCCAAGTTAACAATGAGCAGTTCTTC
CDR3aa: CASSQVNNEQFF
v_gene: TRBV4-1
d_gene: -
abundance: few
j_gene: TRBJ2-1
len: 12

CDR3nt: TGCGCCAGCAGCTCGAGCGGGAGGGGCAATGAGCAGTTCTTC
CDR3aa: CASSSSGRGNEQFF
v_gene: TRBV4-1
d_gene: TRBD2
abundance: -
j_gene: TRBJ2-1
len: 14

CDR3nt: TGTGCCACCAAAAGGGATGGACTGGCGCAGTATTTT
CDR3aa: CATKRDGLAQYF
v_gene: TRBV15
d_gene: -
abundance: few
j_gene: TRBJ2-3
len: 12

CDR3nt: TGTGCCATCAGTGAGTGGGGAGAGAACACTGAAGCTTTCTTT
CDR3aa: CAISEWGENTEAFF
v_gene: TRBV10-3
d_gene: -
abundance: few
j_gene: TRBJ1-1
len: 14

CDR3nt: TGCGCCAGCAGCGTAACAGGGGGTAGCTATGGCTACACCTTC
CDR3aa: CASSVTGGSYGYTF
v_gene: TRBV5-1
d_gene: TRBD1
abundance: -
j_gene: TRBJ1-2
len: 14

CDR3nt: TGTGCCAGCAGCCGCAGAGGGAACTATGGCTACACCTTC
CDR3aa: CASSRRGNYGYTF
v_gene: TRBV28
d_gene: -
abundance: -
j_gene: TRBJ1-2
len: 13